What follows are 11 T cell receptor beta chains derived from one specimen sequenced in a study of response to subunit inactivated influenza vaccine. Via MiXCR, TCRdb re-called the RT-PCR reads, giving one row per CDR3 protein. Of about 190,000 distinct CDR3 sequences listed, under 15% were seen once; the top ten hold roughly 25%. The material sequenced was CD8+ T cells sorted from PBMCs, taken about 5 days after vaccination. The receptors here all came from a man in his fifties or sixties who received an inactivated influenza vaccine.

This clonotype was detected ten times or more. The chain has TRBV9 and TRBJ2-3, with D tentatively TRBD1 or TRBD2 (6 bases each). The CDR3 runs 15 residues. Germline V gene data show CDR1 as SGDLS and CDR2 as YYNGEE. Deletions cut 0 bases from V and 0 bases from J, with 8 bases between. CDR3 sequence (DNA): TGTGCCAGCAGCGTAGGAGGGGGGAGCACAGATACGCAGTATTTT. Translating gives CASSVGGGSTDTQYF.

The CDR3 region has the DNA TGTGCCAGCAGCCAAGAGAGCCTAGCGGGGTACAATGAGCAGTTCTTC. It encodes CASSQESLAGYNEQFF. The J gene is TRBJ2-1, the V gene TRBV4-2; 9 bases are shared with TRBD2. CDR3 length: 16 amino acids. The junction had 4 bases not matched to a gene; V was cut back by 0 bases and J by 4 bases. Per germline, CDR1 LGHNA and CDR2 YNFKEQ.

The V gene is TRBV6-1, the J gene TRBJ2-3; 7 bases align to TRBD2. The CDR3 runs to 14 residues. The germline V gene encodes CDR1 MNHNS and CDR2 SASEGT. With V trimmed by 4 bases and J by 2 bases, 3 bases remained unmatched. CDR3 sequence reads: CASSASGDTDTQYF. The CDR3 nucleotides read TGTGCCAGCAGTGCCAGCGGGGACACAGATACGCAGTATTTT.

This chain uses TRBV11-2 with TRBJ2-7; D may be TRBD2 (6 bases). CDR1 and CDR2 (germline): SGHAT, FQNNGV. V gave up 3 bases and J gave up 5 bases, with 17 bases separating them. This CDR3 has 15 amino acids. The CDR3 nucleotides are TGTGCCAGCAGCTTGTCGGGACTCCGGGGACACGAGCAGTACTTC. Amino acid sequence: CASSLSGLRGHEQYF.

This clonotype was counted at least ten times. The chain recombines TRBV4-1 with TRBJ2-5, with 10 bases that match TRBD1. Trimming cost V 4 bases and J 4 bases; bases outside gene matches: 6. Per the germline V gene, CDR1 is MGHRA and CDR2 is YSYEKL. The CDR3 loop spans 15 amino acids. Here the CDR3 reads CASSPQGQGVETQYF. The DNA of the CDR3 is TGCGCCAGCAGCCCTCAAGGACAGGGGGTAGAGACCCAGTACTTC.

This clonotype turned up a few times. The J gene is TRBJ1-2, the V gene TRBV15; D unresolved. Per germline, CDR1 LNHNV and CDR2 YYDKDF (reference sequence). Deletions cut 5 bases from V and 4 bases from J, with 14 bases between. The CDR3 length is 14 residues. The CDR3 bases are TGTGCCACCAGCCCGGTGGAGGGTCCCTATGGCTACACCTTC. Translated, it gives CATSPVEGPYGYTF.

This clonotype appeared many times. This rearrangement joins TRBV12-3 or TRBV12-4 to TRBJ2-1, with 8 bases that match TRBD1. This CDR3 spans 14 amino acids. Trimming removed 6 bases from V and 5 bases from J; junction bases left unmatched: 6. CDR3 sequence (DNA): TGTGCCAGCAGGCCGGGACAGGCCGACAATGAGCAGTTCTTC. It yields the protein CASRPGQADNEQFF.

This clonotype was recorded many times. V gene TRBV20-1 combines with J gene TRBJ2-7; D call uncertain. The germline CDR1 and CDR2 sequences are DFQATT and SNEGSKA (reference sequence). The CDR3 covers 16 residues. The V and J ends lost 0 bases and 3 bases respectively, with 18 bases between them. The CDR3 spells CSARDLLSETFYEQYF. The CDR3 DNA reads TGCAGTGCTAGAGATCTCTTGTCCGAAACCTTCTACGAGCAGTACTTC.

The chain recombines TRBV28 with TRBJ1-4; TRBD1 matches at 10 bases. The germline CDR1 and CDR2 sequences are MDHEN and SYDVKM. Trimming cost V 11 bases and J 6 bases; bases outside gene matches: 6. This CDR3 has 13 amino acids. The CDR3 protein is CARKGQGDEKLFF. The CDR3 DNA follows: TGTGCCCGCAAAGGACAGGGGGATGAAAAACTGTTTTTT.

This clonotype was seen repeatedly, ten times or more. V and J are TRBV12-3 or TRBV12-4 and TRBJ2-7; D gene ambiguous. The CDR3 covers 13 residues. V lost 5 bases, J lost 2 bases, and 10 bases lay in between. The CDR3 DNA is TGTGCCAGCAGTCTCAGGCTAGCCTACGAGCAGTACTTC. Translating gives CASSLRLAYEQYF.

The rearrangement links TRBV4-3 to TRBJ2-7, with D tentatively TRBD2 (6 bases). Germline loops: CDR1 LGHNA, CDR2 YSLEER. CDR3 length equals 18 residues. Trimming took 0 bases from V and 0 from J, leaving 18 bases between them. CDR3 nucleotide sequence: TGCGCCAGCAGCCAAGATCCCCCCGGGGGTATGGGCTCCTACGAGCAGTACTTC. It is translated as CASSQDPPGGMGSYEQYF.